This T cell receptor beta chain was obtained from a study of cytomegalovirus exposure and HLA in healthy donors (dated by TCRdb to 2015 to 2018). For context, the study as a whole: In an earlier analysis of approximately 640 of the donors, 250 to 300 Gb of sequence data and some 120 million unique TCR beta sequences from roughly 200 million T cells were reported. An early release covering about 600 HLA-typed donors comprised around 300 gigabases of sequencing data and approximately 85 million unique TCR sequences. Among the roughly 370 genotyped donors, around 79% belonged to the genetic ancestry cluster associated with self-reported Caucasian donors. The study aimed to test whether cataloging public T cell receptors could reveal signatures of past pathogen exposure. Using immunosequencing, the study profiled T cell repertoires from fewer than 700 subjects and related those repertoires to cytomegalovirus serostatus. In addition to the first cohort of hundreds of subjects, a separate validation cohort of around 110 different subjects was used. The study combined high-throughput TCR immunosequencing, statistical association of individual TCRs with disease status, and machine learning to predict cytomegalovirus infection status. To study patterns of TCR occurrence, a later analysis re-analyzed previously published TCR beta repertoires from several hundred donors and added high-resolution HLA genotyping. Rather than drawing on any new phenotypic data, the later analysis identified candidate immune exposures from TCR beta sequences and the way those sequences occurred across donors. To decide whether each TCR beta V gene segment behaved as functional or pseudogenic, an earlier analysis of nearly 600 of the donors relied on high-throughput TCR beta sequencing. Donor age, sex, ethnicity and CMV serostatus were collected together with the repertoire data. A later genetic analysis took genome-wide SNP genotypes for about 55% of the roughly 700 donors and used that subset as a discovery cohort. All discovery cohort repertoires had been generated using a single sequencing platform. Class I and class II HLA loci were covered by the typing at four-digit resolution. Typing coverage differed by locus: A, B, C, DRB1 and DQB1 were typed in roughly 620-630 donors, DQA1 in about 560, DPA1 in 600 to 610, and DPB1 in just under 480. Because of strong linkage in the cohort, five DR-DQ haplotypes were treated as single units for association and clustering. Among 300 to 500 genotyped donors of the cohort, an average of approximately 240,000 unique TCR beta nucleotide sequences was sequenced per donor, of which about 20% were non-productive.

The cohort consisted of more than 650 healthy bone marrow donors. At the time of sampling, every cohort member was nominally healthy, though immune exposures that went unrecorded were likely present. The donor was CMV seronegative and belonged to the group of 350 to 400 seronegative cohort members. A peripheral blood sample was provided by each donor, and peripheral blood mononuclear cells were used for TCR beta sequencing. Genomic DNA extraction from the blood cell samples was performed with the Qiagen DNeasy Blood Extraction Kit. CDR1 SNHLY and CDR2 FYNNEI are derived from the germline V gene. V is cut back by 4 bases and J by 5 bases, with 10 bases in the junction unmatched. Spanning cysteine to phenylalanine, the CDR3 consists of 15 amino acids. The CDR3 DNA has 45 bases and is translated from base 1. Libraries were built with the immunoSEQ multiplex PCR assay. The multiplex PCR relied on a mix of 60 forward primers for TCR Vbeta segments and 13 reverse primers for TCR Jbeta segments. Amplification of the CDR3 region of rearranged TCR beta genes was performed with a multiplex PCR assay on genomic DNA. The Illumina HiSeq System was used to sequence the amplified TCR beta libraries as 87-base-pair reads. The authors' pipeline ran thus. Across the 666 repertoires, a later analysis counted about 81 million unique TCR beta chains, some 11 million of which were shared by at least two donors. A nearest-neighbor algorithm error-corrected the raw reads and collapsed the reads into unique sequences, merging closely related sequences to remove PCR and sequencing errors. To assign V, D and J gene segments, CDR3 sequences were aligned to IMGT reference sequences. Each retained sequence needed at least a six-nucleotide match to both a V gene segment and a J gene segment. A rearrangement counted as productive if the CDR3 had no stop codons and remained in frame with V and J, and every other rearrangement counted as non-productive. CDR3 was defined by IMGT convention, running from the second conserved V-encoded cysteine to the conserved J-encoded phenylalanine. The earlier analysis of fewer than 750 of the donors excluded sequences that lacked an unambiguous match to a single V gene segment. An earlier analysis of under 750 of the donors called V segments functional above 56.7% productive rearrangements and segregating when the between-donor standard deviation exceeded 5%. To diagnose cytomegalovirus status from the catalog of TCR beta chain sequences, a statistical classification framework was built. V and J gene assignment, in a later analysis, came from comparing TCR nucleotide sequences with IMGT/GENE-DB human TR gene sequences. A later analysis assigned CDR3 sequences and most-parsimonious VDJ recombination scenarios with the TCRdist pipeline. A later analysis defined each TCR beta chain by its CDR3 amino acid sequence plus V-gene family, and excluded reads lacking a unique V-gene family. To address suspected cross-contamination and a sequencing artifact, a later analysis removed a few hundred highly shared, low-generation-probability nucleotide sequences. In a later analysis, a clonal expansion index was calculated for each public chain from normalized within-repertoire ranks of inferred template counts. In a later analysis, generation probabilities were computed with a VDJ recombination model fitted to out-of-frame rearrangements, and the resulting probabilities were checked against IGoR. Hypergeometric tests were used in a later analysis to score TCR-TCR, TCR-HLA and TCR-CMV co-occurrence, with a repertoire-size bias correction applied to the TCR pairs. To estimate false discovery rates, a later analysis permuted the HLA or CMV assignments 20 times. In a later analysis, co-occurring TCRs were grouped with DBSCAN, and TCRdist sequence similarity was added when clustering was performed within HLA-allele-positive subsets. Repertoires with fewer than 30,000 or more than 120,000 public chains, plus five repertoires with anomalous nucleotide sharing, were excluded from co-occurrence clustering. TCRdb retrieved this table from immuneACCESS and kept in-frame rearrangements only. Not all clones are present; in checked studies, unresolved V genes account for under half, and no reason is known for the remainder. V and J calls and clone size come straight from that table; D and trimming were deduced from the DNA. For this sample there are approximately 220,000 clones; over 65% appear just once. The ten largest clones add up to under 0.8% of the sample.

Summary of the overall study and its limitations: Strong co-occurrence of HLA alleles, especially DR and DQ, made assigning TCR associations to individual alleles difficult. CMV serostatus was the only immune exposure information available for the cohort. The earlier analysis of almost 600 of the donors excluded about 16 rarely observed V segments, including chromosome 9 orphons, because counts were too low. The study listed 150 to 200 TCR beta chains as associated with cytomegalovirus. This cohort had only TCR beta chains sequenced, and the lack of alpha or paired-chain data limited which features could be detected. In both the original and validation cohorts, the classifier was reported to diagnose cytomegalovirus status with high specificity and sensitivity. V-gene and J-gene trimming of TCR beta chains was associated with a missense DCLRE1C variant in a later genetic analysis, and the association was replicated in an independent cohort. A later analysis associated 15,000 or so TCR beta sequences with specific HLA alleles at a false discovery rate of 0.05. Most CMV-associated TCR beta chains appeared to be HLA-restricted in a later analysis, and the HLA associations seemed to be driven largely by CMV exposure. Most TCR sequences were observed very rarely across donors, whereas some public TCRs were present in many individuals. In a later analysis, the rate of TCR association differed among HLA loci, with DRB1 alleles having the most associated TCRs and HLA-C alleles having the fewest. Correlated functional status among segregating V segments might reflect linkage disequilibrium, but an unknown experimental factor could not be ruled out. A later analysis found that HLA-associated TCR beta chains were more clonally expanded and had lower generation probabilities than equally common non-associated chains. A further reported finding was that TCR beta sequences accurately predicted the HLA-A and HLA-B alleles for most subjects in the first cohort. The 87-base-pair reads could not distinguish some IMGT-functional V segments, including TRBV6-2 and TRBV6-3, so those segments were excluded. A later analysis reported that several top co-occurrence clusters appeared linked to parvovirus B19, influenza, CMV and Epstein-Barr virus. Compared with the approximately 670-donor mean, donors in an Asian-associated ancestry cluster had fewer N-insertions in productive TCRs, according to a later genetic analysis. Because HLA typing was missing for some donors at each locus, association tests included only the typed subset. Sequencing depth was assumed to be roughly uniform across donors in the presence/absence analyses, though that assumption may not hold. An earlier analysis of approximately 570 of the donors showed that most TCR beta V segments appeared in productive rearrangements either about 90% or about 30% of the time, which broadly matched IMGT annotations. The sequencing pipeline was judged likely to have produced a cluster of highly shared sequence variants as a technical artifact. It was suggested by the authors that the approach could potentially be generalized to other disease states and immunological phenotypes. In vitro tests confirmed that a few of the cytomegalovirus-associated TCR beta chains recognize cytomegalovirus antigens.

In the case of this clone: Its recognized antigen is unknown. The input lacks base qualities; no much larger clone sits a single base away.

The sample taken for sequencing was PBMCs. The receptor's source is a man younger than 35 in good health and CMV-seronegative. The rearrangement combines TRBV2 with TRBJ2-7; TRBD1 agrees with 8 junctional bases. CDR3 region: CASSAGGAESHEQYF. The DNA sequence is TGTGCCAGCAGTGCAGGGGGCGCGGAATCCCACGAGCAGTACTTC.